The 9 T cell receptor beta chains listed next were all sequenced from one sample in a study of OX40 agonist ivuxolimab in advanced cancers. Assay: immunoSEQ multiplex PCR; the TCRdb copy retains only in-frame clones and omits some. The top ten clones hold 8% to 10% of a sample with tens of thousands of clones, around four fifths of them seen once. Sequenced here: CD4+ or CD8+ T cells sorted from blood, sampled in a trial of the OX40 agonist ivuxolimab. The receptors stem from an adult with an advanced solid tumor such as melanoma, head and neck, liver or kidney cancer.

The chain recombines TRBV29-1 with TRBJ2-2; possibly TRBD1 for D (5 bases). Trimming removed 0 bases at V and 5 bases at J, with 19 bases between. The germline CDR1 and CDR2 sequences are SQVTM and ANQGSEA. There are 17 residues in the CDR3. The CDR3 loop is CSVEDSIRGFNTGELFF. For the CDR3, the DNA is TGCAGCGTTGAAGATAGTATAAGGGGATTCAATACCGGGGAGCTGTTTTTT.

V and J are TRBV28 and TRBJ1-4, with D uncertain. Germline lookup yields CDR1 MDHEN and CDR2 SYDVKM. Trimming left V 4 bases short and J 8 bases short, with 14 bases between. The CDR3 loop spans 14 amino acids. In DNA, the CDR3 is TGTGCCAGCAGTTCCCCCGACGCGCGAGAAAAACTGTTTTTT. The encoded protein is CASSSPDAREKLFF.

The CDR3 sequence is CASGLVGTSGRWEQYF. DNA for the CDR3: TGTGCTAGTGGTTTGGTCGGGACTAGCGGGAGATGGGAGCAGTACTTC. The rearrangement uses TRBV12-5 and TRBJ2-5, with 14 bases fitting TRBD2. Trimming cost V 0 bases and J 11 bases; bases outside gene matches: 8. This CDR3 is 16 amino acids long. Germline V gene lookup returns CDR1 LGHNT and CDR2 FRNRAP.

This chain connects TRBV2 to TRBJ2-5; D gene ambiguous. The DNA end lines up better with TRBJ2-7; the J call may be wrong. The CDR3 contains 12 residues. CDR1 is SNHLY and CDR2 is FYNNEI in the germline V gene. In DNA, the CDR3 is TGTGCCAGCAGTATTACAGACTACGAGCAGTACTTC. Amino acid sequence: CASSITDYEQYF.

The chain is built from TRBV5-6 and TRBJ1-6; D may be TRBD1 (5 bases). This CDR3 has 16 amino acids. With 6 bases removed from V and 2 bases from J, the gap between germline ends came to 15 bases. Germline CDR1 SGHDT, CDR2 YYEEEE. The CDR3 region has the DNA TGTGCCAGCACCGTAGGGGCTGGCGCCTATAATTCACCCCTCCACTTT. Protein: CASTVGAGAYNSPLHF.

This chain uses TRBV7-2 with TRBJ2-2; D perhaps matches TRBD2 (6 bases). Trimming cost V 5 bases and J 8 bases, with 12 bases left between them. The CDR3 spans 13 residues. The germline V gene encodes CDR1 SGHTA and CDR2 FQGNSA. CDR3 nucleotides: TGTGCCAGCAGCCGGGACTTCCCGGGGGAGCTGTTTTTT. This sequence encodes CASSRDFPGELFF.

V is TRBV19 and J is TRBJ2-1; the D is unclear. V was cut by 4 bases and J by 9 bases, with 13 bases left in between. Germline CDR1 is LNHDA and CDR2 is SQIVND (reference sequence). This CDR3 region has 13 residues. Written as DNA, the CDR3 is TGTGCCAGTAGTACAAACAGTTTGAGTGAGCAGTTCTTC. Residues: CASSTNSLSEQFF.

This clone was counted a few times. V gene TRBV5-1 combines with J gene TRBJ2-5; 8 nucleotides match TRBD2. CDR3 length equals 14 residues. Germline values: CDR1 SGHRS, CDR2 YFSETQ. The trim removed 3 bases at V and 4 bases at J, leaving 5 bases unmatched. This CDR3 reads CASSSTGGRETQYF. The CDR3, as DNA: TGCGCCAGCAGCTCGACGGGGGGGCGAGAGACCCAGTACTTC.

The CDR3 DNA is TGTGCCAGCCCCCTCGGGGGCCGGGGGGCAGGGGATACGCAGTATTTT. Protein sequence: CASPLGGRGAGDTQYF. This chain uses TRBV7-3 with TRBJ2-3; tentative D call: TRBD2 (7 bases). The CDR3 is 16 residues long. CDR1 is SGHTA and CDR2 is FQGTGA in the germline V gene. V was cut by 8 bases and J by 6 bases, with 24 bases left in between.